This TCR beta chain came from a study of neurological immune-mediated disorders. In the study overall: Multiple sclerosis patients numbered approximately 35, with around 30 relapsing-remitting and 3 secondary progressive. Findings and limits, study-wide: The greatest TCR clonal expansion appeared in HTLV-1-associated myelopathy and the smallest, falling below healthy controls, in multiple sclerosis.

This clonotype was seen more than once but under ten times. What it recognizes is unknown. Where libraries were unsorted, they were derived from 2 million PBMCs stored at -80 degrees C. Using its own MiXCR run on the 5' RACE reads, TCRdb lists one record per CDR3 protein. The data contain about 50,000 distinct CDR3 sequences, around 3.3% of them seen just once; the ten biggest clones take up 5.9%. This CDR3 comprises 18 residues. Germline V lookup: CDR1 MNHEY, CDR2 SVGEGT. Trimming pared 6 bases from V and 1 base from J, leaving 25 bases between. The J gene is TRBJ2-7, the V gene TRBV6-2 or TRBV6-3; D ambiguous. The TCR sequence derives from a man between 40 and 49 years old with multiple sclerosis. The sequencing input was PBMCs. CDR3 region: CASRYPSSGSRRSYEQYF. CDR3 sequence (DNA): TGTGCCAGCAGATACCCCTCGTCCGGGTCGCGCAGATCCTACGAGCAGTACTTC.